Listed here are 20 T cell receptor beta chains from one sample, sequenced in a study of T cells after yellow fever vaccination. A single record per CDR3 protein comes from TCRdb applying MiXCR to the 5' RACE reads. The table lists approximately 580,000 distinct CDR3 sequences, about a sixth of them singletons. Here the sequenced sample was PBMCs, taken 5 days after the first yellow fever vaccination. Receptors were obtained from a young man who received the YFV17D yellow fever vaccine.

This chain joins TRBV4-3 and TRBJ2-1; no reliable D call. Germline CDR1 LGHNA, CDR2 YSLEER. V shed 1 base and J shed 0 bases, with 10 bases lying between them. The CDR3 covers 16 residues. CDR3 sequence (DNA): TGCGCCAGCAGCCAAGGTGTAGCTTTCTCCTACAATGAGCAGTTCTTC. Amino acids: CASSQGVAFSYNEQFF.

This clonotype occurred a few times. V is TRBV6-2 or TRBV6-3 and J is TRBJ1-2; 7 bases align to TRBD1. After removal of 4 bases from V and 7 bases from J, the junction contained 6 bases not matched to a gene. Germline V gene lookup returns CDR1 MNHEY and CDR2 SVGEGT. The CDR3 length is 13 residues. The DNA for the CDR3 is TGTGCCAGCAGTTCGTGGGACAGACGTGGCTACACCTTC. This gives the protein CASSSWDRRGYTF.

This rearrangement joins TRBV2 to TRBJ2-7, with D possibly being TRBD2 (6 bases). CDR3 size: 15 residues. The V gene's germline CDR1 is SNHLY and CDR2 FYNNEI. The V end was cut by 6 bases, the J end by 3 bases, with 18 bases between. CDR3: CASRGGAGIGYEQYV. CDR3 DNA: TGTGCCAGCAGAGGCGGGGCAGGGATCGGCTACGAGCAGTACGTC.

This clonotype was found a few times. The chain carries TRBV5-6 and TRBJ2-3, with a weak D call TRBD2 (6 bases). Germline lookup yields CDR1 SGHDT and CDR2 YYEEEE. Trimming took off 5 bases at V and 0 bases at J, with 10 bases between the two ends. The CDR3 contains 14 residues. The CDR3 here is CASSWGVSTDTQYF. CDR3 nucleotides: TGTGCCAGCAGTTGGGGGGTTAGCACAGATACGCAGTATTTT.

The CDR3 DNA follows: TGCGCCAGCAGTTCCCGGTCGGGGGGAGACGGGGAGCTGTTTTTT. Translated, it gives CASSSRSGGDGELFF. This sequence joins TRBV5-1 and TRBJ2-2, with 7 bases identical to TRBD2. From germline, CDR1 is SGHRS and CDR2 YFSETQ. With 5 bases clipped from V and 7 bases from J, the junction kept 11 bases outside the gene matches. The CDR3 contains 15 residues.

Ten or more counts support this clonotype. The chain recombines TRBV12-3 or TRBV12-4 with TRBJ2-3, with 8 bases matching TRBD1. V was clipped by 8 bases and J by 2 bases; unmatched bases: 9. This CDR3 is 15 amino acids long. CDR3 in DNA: TGTGCCAGCGCCCCCGGGGGACAGGTCACAGATACGCAGTATTTT. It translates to CASAPGGQVTDTQYF.

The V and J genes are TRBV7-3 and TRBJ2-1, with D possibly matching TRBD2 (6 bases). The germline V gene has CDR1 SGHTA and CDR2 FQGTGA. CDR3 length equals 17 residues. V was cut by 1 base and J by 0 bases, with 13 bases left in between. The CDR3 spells CASSLRGGGDSYNEQFF. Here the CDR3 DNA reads TGTGCCAGCAGCTTAAGGGGCGGCGGGGACTCCTACAATGAGCAGTTCTTC.

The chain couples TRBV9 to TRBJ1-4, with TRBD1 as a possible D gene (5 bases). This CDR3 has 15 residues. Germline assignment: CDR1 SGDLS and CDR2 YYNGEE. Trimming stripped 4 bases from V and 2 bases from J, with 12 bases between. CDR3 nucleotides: TGTGCCAGCAGCCCTTGGGGGGGGACTAATGAAAAACTGTTTTTT. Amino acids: CASSPWGGTNEKLFF.

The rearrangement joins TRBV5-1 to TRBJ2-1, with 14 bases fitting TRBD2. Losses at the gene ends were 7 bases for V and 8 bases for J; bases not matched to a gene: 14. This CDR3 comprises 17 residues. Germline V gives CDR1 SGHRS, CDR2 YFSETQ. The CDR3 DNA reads TGCGCCAGCGCGAAGCAAGGGACTAGCGGGGGAGTAGATGAGCAGTTCTTC. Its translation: CASAKQGTSGGVDEQFF. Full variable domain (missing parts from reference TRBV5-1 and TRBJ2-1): KAGVTQTPRYLIKTRGQQVTLSCSPISGHRSVSWYQQTPGQGLQFLFEYFSETQRNKGNFPGRFSGRQFSNSRSEMNVSTLELGDSALYLCASAKQGTSGGVDEQFFGPGTRLTVL.

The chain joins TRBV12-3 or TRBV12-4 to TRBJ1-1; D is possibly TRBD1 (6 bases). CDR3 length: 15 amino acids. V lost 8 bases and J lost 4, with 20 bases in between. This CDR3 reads CASGPSGDPATEAFF. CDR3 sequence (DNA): TGTGCCAGCGGACCCTCAGGGGACCCGGCCACTGAAGCTTTCTTT.

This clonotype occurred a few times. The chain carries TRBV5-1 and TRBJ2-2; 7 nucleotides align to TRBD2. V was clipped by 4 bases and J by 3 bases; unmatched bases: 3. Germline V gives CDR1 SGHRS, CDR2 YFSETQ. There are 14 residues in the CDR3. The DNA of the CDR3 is TGCGCCAGCAGCCCGGGACTATACACCGGGGAGCTGTTTTTT. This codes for CASSPGLYTGELFF.

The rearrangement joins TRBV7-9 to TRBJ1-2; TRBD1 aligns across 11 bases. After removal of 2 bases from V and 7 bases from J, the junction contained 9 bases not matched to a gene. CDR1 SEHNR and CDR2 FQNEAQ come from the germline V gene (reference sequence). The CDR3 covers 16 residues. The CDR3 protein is CASSLSPGQGDGGYTF. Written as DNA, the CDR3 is TGTGCCAGCAGCTTATCCCCGGGACAGGGGGATGGTGGCTACACCTTC. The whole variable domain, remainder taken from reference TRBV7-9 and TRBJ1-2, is DTGVSQNPRHKITKRGQNVTFRCDPISEHNRLYWYRQTLGQGPEFLTYFQNEAQLEKSRLLSDRFSAERPKGSFSTLEIQRTEQGDSAMYLCASSLSPGQGDGGYTFGSGTRLTVV.

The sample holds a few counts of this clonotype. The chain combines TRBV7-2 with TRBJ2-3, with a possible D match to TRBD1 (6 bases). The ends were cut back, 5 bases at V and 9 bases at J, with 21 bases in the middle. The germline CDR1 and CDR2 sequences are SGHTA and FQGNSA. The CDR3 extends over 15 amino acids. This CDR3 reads CASSRGGSEVATQYF. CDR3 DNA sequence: TGTGCCAGCAGCAGAGGGGGTAGCGAGGTCGCGACGCAGTATTTT.

CDR3 loop: CASSVDGAGDQPQHF. As DNA, the CDR3 is TGTGCCAGCAGCGTAGACGGGGCCGGCGATCAGCCCCAGCATTTT. The genes are TRBV9 and TRBJ1-5, with a possible D match to TRBD1 (5 bases). Germline V gives CDR1 SGDLS, CDR2 YYNGEE. The CDR3 is 15 residues long. V was clipped by 0 bases and J by 5 bases, with 12 bases between them.

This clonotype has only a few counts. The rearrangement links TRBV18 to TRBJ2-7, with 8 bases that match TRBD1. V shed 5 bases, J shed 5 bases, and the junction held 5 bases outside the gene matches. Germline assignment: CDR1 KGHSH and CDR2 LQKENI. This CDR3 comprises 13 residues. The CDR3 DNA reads TGTGCCAGCTCAACCAGGGGGCCCCACGAGCAGTACGTC. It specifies CASSTRGPHEQYV.

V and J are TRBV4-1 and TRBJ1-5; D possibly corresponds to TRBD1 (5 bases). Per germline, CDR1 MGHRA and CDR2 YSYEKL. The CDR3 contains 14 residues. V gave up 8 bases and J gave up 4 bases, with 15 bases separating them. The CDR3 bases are TGCGCCAGCTCCCAATGGGGGGTGAATCAGCCCCAGCATTTT. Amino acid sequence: CASSQWGVNQPQHF.

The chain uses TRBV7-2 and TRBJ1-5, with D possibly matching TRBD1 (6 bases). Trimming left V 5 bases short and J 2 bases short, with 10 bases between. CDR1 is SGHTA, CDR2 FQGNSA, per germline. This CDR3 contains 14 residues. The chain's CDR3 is CASSIQGGNQPQHF. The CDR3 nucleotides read TGTGCCAGCAGCATACAGGGTGGCAATCAGCCCCAGCATTTT.

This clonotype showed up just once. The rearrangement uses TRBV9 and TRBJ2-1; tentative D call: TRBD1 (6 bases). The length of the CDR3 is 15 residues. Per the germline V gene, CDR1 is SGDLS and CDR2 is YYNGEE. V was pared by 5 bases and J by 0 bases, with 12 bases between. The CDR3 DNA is TGTGCCAGCAGGGGTGGGGGCGCCTCCTACAATGAGCAGTTCTTC. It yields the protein CASRGGGASYNEQFF.

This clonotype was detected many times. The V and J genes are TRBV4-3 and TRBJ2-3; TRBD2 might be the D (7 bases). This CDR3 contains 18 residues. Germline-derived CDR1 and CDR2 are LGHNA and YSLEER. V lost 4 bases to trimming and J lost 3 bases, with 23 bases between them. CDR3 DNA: TGCGCCAGCAGCCTGATTGATGGCGGGGGCCCGGGGACAGATACGCAGTATTTT. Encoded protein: CASSLIDGGGPGTDTQYF.

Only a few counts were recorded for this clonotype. The CDR3 here is CASSRRGQGGKYGYTF. In nucleotides, the CDR3 is TGCGCCAGCAGCCGCCGCGGACAGGGAGGCAAATATGGCTACACCTTC. V is TRBV4-3 and J is TRBJ1-2; 8 bases match TRBD1. The CDR3 has 16 amino acids. CDR1 is LGHNA, CDR2 YSLEER, per germline. Trimming cost V 4 bases and J 5 bases; bases outside gene matches: 12.